The 17 T cell receptor beta chains below all came from one sample that was sequenced in a study of T cell repertoires in cytomegalovirus infection. TCRdb passed the reads through MiXCR, listing each CDR3 protein once. The repertoire has about 230,000 distinct CDR3 sequences, roughly 20% of them found once; the top ten carry 18%. The sample consisted of CD8+ T cells from PBMCs. All receptors derive from a human donor in good health (CMV status not recorded). Some clones in this sample may be carry-over from other donors' samples.

The table lists this clonotype with a few counts. The chain is built from TRBV20-1 and TRBJ1-2; D not resolved. Germline V gives CDR1 DFQATT, CDR2 SNEGSKA (reference sequence). The germline V and J ends were trimmed by 0 bases and 0 bases, with 8 bases remaining between them. The CDR3 has 14 residues. The CDR3 protein is CSARDHGANYGYTF. CDR3 nucleotide sequence: TGCAGTGCTAGAGATCATGGGGCTAACTATGGCTACACCTTC.

The rearrangement uses TRBV27 and TRBJ2-5, with 9 nucleotides matching TRBD2. The V segment lost 6 bases and the J segment 0 bases; nucleotides outside the gene matches: 2. The germline CDR1 and CDR2 sequences are MNHEY and SMNVEV (reference sequence). The CDR3 covers 14 residues. The CDR3 reads CASRLAGYQETQYF. CDR3 in DNA: TGTGCCAGCAGACTAGCGGGCTACCAAGAGACCCAGTACTTC.

In its sample, this clonotype was seen a few times. The chain recombines TRBV9 with TRBJ2-1; 7 nucleotides agree with TRBD2. The CDR3 is made up of 18 amino acids. The J segment lost 0 bases and the V segment lost 0 bases, leaving 9 bases of the junction unmatched. Germline values: CDR1 SGDLS, CDR2 YYNGEE. The CDR3 DNA follows: TGTGCCAGCAGCGTAGCTACGGGGGGACCGCCCTCCTACAATGAGCAGTTCTTC. Amino acids: CASSVATGGPPSYNEQFF. Looking up the rest from reference TRBV9 and TRBJ2-1 gives the full variable domain: DSGVTQTPKHLITATGQRVTLRCSPRSGDLSVYWYQQSLDQGLQFLIQYYNGEERAKGNILERFSAQQFPDLHSELNLSSLELGDSALYFCASSVATGGPPSYNEQFFGPGTRLTVL.

The chain is built from TRBV29-1 and TRBJ2-1; no reliable D call. The CDR3 has 11 residues. V was clipped by 2 bases and J by 9 bases, with 8 bases between them. CDR1 and CDR2 (germline): SQVTM, ANQGSEA. As DNA, the CDR3 is TGCAGCGTTGAAACGGGTCTTGAGCAGTTCTTC. This codes for CSVETGLEQFF.

There are a few counts of this clonotype. The junction shows a germline mismatch at one end, possibly a read error. The V and J genes are TRBV2 and TRBJ1-1; no definite D call. The CDR3 covers 13 residues. Germline V gives CDR1 SNHLY, CDR2 FYNNEI. CDR3 sequence reads: CASNEATNTEAFF. The CDR3 DNA reads TGTGCCAGCAATGAAGCCACGAACACTGAAGCTTTCTTT.

This clonotype was detected a few times. The rearrangement uses TRBV6-6 and TRBJ2-1; 9 bases agree with TRBD2. Germline values: CDR1 MNHNY, CDR2 SVGAGI (reference sequence). With 6 bases clipped from V and 8 bases from J, the junction kept 17 bases outside the gene matches. The CDR3 contains 17 residues. The CDR3 coding sequence is TGTGCCAGCAGGATAAACCATGGGCGGGGGGGCGGTTATGAGCAGTTCTTC. This sequence encodes CASRINHGRGGGYEQFF.

This chain uses TRBV4-2 with TRBJ1-1; TRBD1 is a possible D gene (5 bases). The germline V gene has CDR1 LGHNA and CDR2 YNFKEQ. The CDR3 contains 15 residues. Trimming pared 3 bases from V and 0 bases from J, leaving 11 bases between. CDR3 loop: CASSQAGAMNTEAFF. In DNA form, the CDR3 reads TGTGCCAGCAGCCAGGCTGGGGCGATGAACACTGAAGCTTTCTTT.

This clonotype has a single count. V usage is TRBV6-6 and J usage is TRBJ1-2, with a tentative D call TRBD1 (5 bases). The length of the CDR3 is 17 residues. Germline V gene lookup returns CDR1 MNHNY and CDR2 SVGAGI (reference sequence). V was clipped by 5 bases and J by 0 bases, with 19 bases between them. The CDR3 spells CASSEVGTREANYGYTF. The CDR3 coding sequence is TGTGCCAGCAGTGAGGTGGGGACCCGCGAGGCTAACTATGGCTACACCTTC.

The chain links TRBV19 to TRBJ2-1; D remains ambiguous. Trimming shortened V by 1 base and J by 9 bases, and 7 bases separated the two germline ends. This CDR3 comprises 12 residues. The germline CDR1 and CDR2 sequences are LNHDA and SQIVND (reference sequence). This chain's CDR3 is CASSIGATEQFF. The CDR3 DNA follows: TGTGCCAGTAGTATAGGGGCCACTGAGCAGTTCTTC.

The rearrangement links TRBV7-4 to TRBJ2-3; D not certain. CDR3 length: 12 residues. Trimming shortened V by 9 bases and J by 4 bases, and 11 bases separated the two germline ends. Germline values: CDR1 SGHVT, CDR2 SQSDAQ. In DNA form, the CDR3 reads TGTGCCAGTACCCTTTGGGCAGATACGCAGTATTTT. It is translated as CASTLWADTQYF. Looking up the rest from reference TRBV7-4 and TRBJ2-3 gives the full variable domain: GAGVSQSPRYKVAKRGRDVALRCDSISGHVTLYWYRQTLGQGSEVLTYSQSDAQRDKSGRPSGRFSAERPERSVSTLKIQRTEQGDSAVYLCASTLWADTQYFGPGTRLTVL.

This clonotype has only a few counts. The V and J genes are TRBV6-5 and TRBJ2-2; D possibly corresponds to TRBD1 (5 bases). Germline V gene lookup returns CDR1 MNHEY and CDR2 SVGAGI. Deletions cut 4 bases from V and 5 bases from J, with 8 bases between. The CDR3 runs 13 residues. The CDR3 protein is CASSSPGTGELFF. The CDR3 nucleotides are TGTGCCAGCAGTTCCCCAGGGACCGGGGAGCTGTTTTTT.

This clonotype has only a few counts. The gene calls are TRBV9 and TRBJ1-2, with D unresolved. V lost 6 bases, J lost 8 bases, and 17 bases lay in between. This CDR3 is 13 amino acids long. Germline V gene lookup returns CDR1 SGDLS and CDR2 YYNGEE. The CDR3 reads CASIRPDAMGYTF. The CDR3 bases are TGTGCCAGCATCAGACCCGACGCTATGGGCTACACCTTC.

The rearrangement joins TRBV20-1 to TRBJ2-4; D might be TRBD1 (6 bases). The CDR3 sequence is 14 residues long. Trimming took 3 bases from V and 10 from J, leaving 19 bases between them. Germline V gene lookup returns CDR1 DFQATT and CDR2 SNEGSKA (reference sequence). CDR3 sequence reads: CSASGQKEGPIQYF. DNA for the CDR3: TGCAGTGCTAGTGGACAGAAAGAGGGGCCAATTCAGTACTTC.

The V gene is TRBV2, the J gene TRBJ2-7; maybe TRBD1 (6 bases). The CDR3 covers 13 residues. The ends were cut back, 3 bases at V and 2 bases at J, with 8 bases in the middle. Looked up from germline, CDR1 is SNHLY and CDR2 is FYNNEI. CDR3 in amino acids: CASSDDRTYEQYF. The CDR3 DNA is TGTGCCAGCAGTGACGACAGGACCTACGAGCAGTACTTC.

The table lists this clonotype with many counts. The chain uses TRBV7-3 and TRBJ1-5; D is ambiguous. There are 14 residues in the CDR3. Germline V gene data show CDR1 as SGHTA and CDR2 as FQGTGA. Trimming removed 3 bases at V and 1 base at J, with 7 bases between. The CDR3, as DNA: TGTGCCAGCAGCTTGCCTTGGAGCAATCAGCCCCAGCATTTT. Translating gives CASSLPWSNQPQHF.

The chain joins TRBV29-1 to TRBJ2-1; D uncertain. Deletions cut 3 bases from V and 9 bases from J, with 15 bases between. The CDR3 spans 13 residues. CDR1 and CDR2 (germline): SQVTM, ANQGSEA. The CDR3 here is CSVDGLFRGEQFF. The CDR3 DNA is TGCAGCGTTGATGGTCTATTCCGAGGTGAGCAGTTCTTC.

This chain's CDR3 is CATELTSGTGNQPQHF. The CDR3 DNA reads TGTGCCACCGAGCTAACCTCCGGGACAGGGAATCAGCCCCAGCATTTT. The V call is TRBV28, the J call TRBJ1-5; the match to TRBD1 covers 9 bases. The J segment lost 4 bases and the V segment lost 10 bases, leaving 14 bases of the junction unmatched. Germline CDR1 and CDR2: MDHEN and SYDVKM. This CDR3 spans 16 amino acids.